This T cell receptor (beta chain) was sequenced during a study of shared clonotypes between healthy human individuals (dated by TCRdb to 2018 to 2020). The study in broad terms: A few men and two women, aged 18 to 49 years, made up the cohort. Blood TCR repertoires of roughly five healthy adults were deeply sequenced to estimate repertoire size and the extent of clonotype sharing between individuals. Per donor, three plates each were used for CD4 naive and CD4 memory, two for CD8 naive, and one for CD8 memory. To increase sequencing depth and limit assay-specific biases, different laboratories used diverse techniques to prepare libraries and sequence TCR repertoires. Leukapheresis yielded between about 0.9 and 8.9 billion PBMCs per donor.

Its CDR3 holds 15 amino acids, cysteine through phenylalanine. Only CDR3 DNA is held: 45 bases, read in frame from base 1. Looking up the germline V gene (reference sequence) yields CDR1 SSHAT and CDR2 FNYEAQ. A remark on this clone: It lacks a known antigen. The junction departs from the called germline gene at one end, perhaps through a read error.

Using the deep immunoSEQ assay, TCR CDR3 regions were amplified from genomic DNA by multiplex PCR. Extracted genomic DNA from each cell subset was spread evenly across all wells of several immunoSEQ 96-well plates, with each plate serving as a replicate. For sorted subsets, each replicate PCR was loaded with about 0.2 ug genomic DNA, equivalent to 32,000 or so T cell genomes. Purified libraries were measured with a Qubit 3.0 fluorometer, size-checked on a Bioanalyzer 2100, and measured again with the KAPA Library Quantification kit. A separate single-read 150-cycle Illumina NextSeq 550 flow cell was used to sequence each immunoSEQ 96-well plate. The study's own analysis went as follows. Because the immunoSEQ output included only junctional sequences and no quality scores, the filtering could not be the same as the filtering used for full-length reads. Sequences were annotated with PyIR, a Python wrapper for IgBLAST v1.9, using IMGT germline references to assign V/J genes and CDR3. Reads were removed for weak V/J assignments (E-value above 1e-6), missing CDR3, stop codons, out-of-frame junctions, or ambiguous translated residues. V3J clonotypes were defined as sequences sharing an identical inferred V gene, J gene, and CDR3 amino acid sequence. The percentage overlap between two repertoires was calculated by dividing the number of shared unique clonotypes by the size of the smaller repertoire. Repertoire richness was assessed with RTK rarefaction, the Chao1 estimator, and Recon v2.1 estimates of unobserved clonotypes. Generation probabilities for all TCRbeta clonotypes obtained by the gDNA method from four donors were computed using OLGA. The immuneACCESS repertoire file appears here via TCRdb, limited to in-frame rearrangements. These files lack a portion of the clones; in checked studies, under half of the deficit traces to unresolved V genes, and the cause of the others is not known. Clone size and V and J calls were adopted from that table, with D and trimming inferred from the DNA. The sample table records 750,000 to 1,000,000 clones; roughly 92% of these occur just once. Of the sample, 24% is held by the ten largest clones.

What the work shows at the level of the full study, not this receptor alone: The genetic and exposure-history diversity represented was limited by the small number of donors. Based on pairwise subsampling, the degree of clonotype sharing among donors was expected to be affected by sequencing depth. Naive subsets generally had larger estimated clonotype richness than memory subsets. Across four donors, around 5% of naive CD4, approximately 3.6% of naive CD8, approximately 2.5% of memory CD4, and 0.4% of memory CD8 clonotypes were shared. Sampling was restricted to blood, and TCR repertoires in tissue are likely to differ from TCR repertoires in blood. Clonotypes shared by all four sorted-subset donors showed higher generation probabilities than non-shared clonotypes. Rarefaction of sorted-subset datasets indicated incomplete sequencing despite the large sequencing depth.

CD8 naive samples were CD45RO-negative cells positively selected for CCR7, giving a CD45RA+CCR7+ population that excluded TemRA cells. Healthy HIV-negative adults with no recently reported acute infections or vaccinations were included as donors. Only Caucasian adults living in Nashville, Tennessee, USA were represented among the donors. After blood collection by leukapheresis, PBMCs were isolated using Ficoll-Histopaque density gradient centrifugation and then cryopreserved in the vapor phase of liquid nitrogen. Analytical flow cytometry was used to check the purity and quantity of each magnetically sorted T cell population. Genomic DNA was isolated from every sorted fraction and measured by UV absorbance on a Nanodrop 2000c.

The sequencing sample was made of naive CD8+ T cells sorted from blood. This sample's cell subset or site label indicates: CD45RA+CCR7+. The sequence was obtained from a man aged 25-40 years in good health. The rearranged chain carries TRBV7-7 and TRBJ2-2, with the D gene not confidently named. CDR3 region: CASSFASPGTGELFF. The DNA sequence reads TGTGCTAGCAGCTTTGCCTCTCCAGGAACCGGGGAGCTGTTTTTT.